The rows below give T cell receptor beta chains drawn from one sample of a study of cytomegalovirus exposure and HLA in healthy donors. Using immunoSEQ multiplex PCR, the repertoire was profiled, and TCRdb retains in-frame clones only, with some absent. This sample has about 280,000 clones, with over 75% found just once. The specimen was PBMCs. The receptors were gathered from a young woman in good health and CMV-seronegative. Both conserved end residues are part of each CDR3. The D gene is left open where the match is weak.

CDR3: CASRPGLAGGSSYEQYF
DNA: TGTGCCAGCAGACCCGGACTAGCGGGAGGAAGCTCCTACGAGCAGTACTTC
length: 17
J: TRBJ2-7
V: TRBV2
D: TRBD2

CDR3: CASSWGQGYGLFF
DNA: TGTGCCAGCAGTTGGGGACAGGGATATGGACTGTTTTTT
length: 13
J: TRBJ1-4
V: TRBV28
D: TRBD1

CDR3: CASSPRDGGNTEAFF
DNA: TGTGCCAGCTCACCGCGGGACGGAGGGAACACTGAAGCTTTCTTT
length: 15
J: TRBJ1-1
V: TRBV18
D: -

CDR3: CASSEWGGLYNEQFF
DNA: TGTGCCAGCAGTGAATGGGGGGGGCTCTACAATGAGCAGTTCTTC
length: 15
J: TRBJ2-1
V: TRBV25-1
D: -

CDR3: CASSLLLAGAYNEQFF
DNA: TGTGCCAGCAGTTTGTTACTAGCGGGGGCTTACAATGAGCAGTTCTTC
length: 16
J: TRBJ2-1
V: TRBV28
D: TRBD2

CDR3: CASSPAGWASVQFF
DNA: TGTGCCAGCAGTCCGGCAGGGTGGGCAAGCGTGCAGTTCTTC
length: 14
J: TRBJ2-1
V: TRBV6-6
D: -

CDR3: CASKVRQGKNTIYF
DNA: TGTGCCAGCAAGGTCCGACAGGGGAAAAACACCATATATTTT
length: 14
J: TRBJ1-3
V: TRBV2
D: TRBD1

CDR3: CASKEGAREEQYF
DNA: TGTGCCAGCAAGGAGGGGGCGCGTGAAGAGCAGTACTTC
length: 13
J: TRBJ2-7
V: TRBV28
D: -

CDR3: CASSLVTGPGELFF
DNA: TGTGCCAGCAGCTTAGTGACGGGTCCCGGGGAGCTGTTTTTT
length: 14
J: TRBJ2-2
V: TRBV7-2
D: -

CDR3: CASSYGSRYEQYF
DNA: TGTGCCAGCAGTTACGGCAGTCGCTACGAGCAGTACTTC
length: 13
J: TRBJ2-7
V: TRBV6-5
D: -